This T cell receptor (beta chain) was sequenced in a study of blood T cell repertoires in COVID-19. Produced via immunoSEQ multiplex PCR; TCRdb's table is partial and in-frame only. This sample has hundreds of thousands of clones, with around four fifths found just once. In germline, CDR1 is MGHRA, CDR2 YSYEKL. Trimming removed 0 bases at V and 0 bases at J, with 8 bases between. The CDR3 totals 16 residues. The receptor comes from a man older than 75 with acute or convalescent COVID-19. Sequenced: peripheral blood. The rearrangement uses TRBV4-1 and TRBJ2-2; D is unclear. The CDR3 nucleotides read TGCGCCAGCAGCCAAGAAGGTGGGCCGAACACCGGGGAGCTGTTTTTT. Amino acids: CASSQEGGPNTGELFF.